The source of this T cell receptor beta chain is a study of blood T cells in healthy people across ages. Study-level information: When template switching was applied, about one barcoded beta molecule was captured per two T cells. Study results and caveats: A roughly linear age-dependent decrease characterized TCR beta diversity per million T cells. Relative to aged donors, long-lived donors carried more naive CD4+ cells and displayed higher diversity. What prevented conclusive comparison of naive and antigen-experienced cells was that PBMCs were unsorted.

This clonotype was seen more than once but under ten times. Antigen: not known. Combining a sample-barcoded 5' primer with a J-beta primer mix, a second PCR ran for roughly 7 to 11 cycles. TCRdb processed the 5' RACE reads anew with MiXCR; each CDR3 protein has one entry. Among 1.4 million to 1.5 million distinct CDR3 sequences listed, 42% were seen once. The specimen sequenced was blood. The clonotype comes from a woman under 30 in good health.

DNA for the CDR3: TGTGCCAGCAGCCAGACAGGGCCCGGGGCCAACGTCCTGACTTTC. Translated, it gives CASSQTGPGANVLTF. The gene calls are TRBV12-3 or TRBV12-4 and TRBJ2-6, with 7 positions matching TRBD1. V shed 6 bases and J 4 bases; nucleotides not matched to a gene: 6. CDR3 length: 15 residues.